This T cell receptor (beta chain) was recorded in a study of CD8 T cells in Susac syndrome. Random hexamers were used to reverse transcribe 0.5 to 1 ug of RNA. TCRdb fed the immunoSEQ multiplex PCR reads into MiXCR, producing one record per CDR3 protein. The profile shows roughly 170,000 distinct CDR3 sequences, approximately 95% of them singletons. TEMRA cells were FACS-enriched, while CD8+ and CD4+ T cells were negatively isolated. Germline CDR1 SGHRS, CDR2 YFSETQ. This CDR3 region has 16 residues. V shed 4 bases and J 2 bases; nucleotides not matched to a gene: 8. The chain employs TRBV5-1 and TRBJ2-5; 10 nucleotides match TRBD1. The specimen sequenced was CD4+ T cells from PBMCs. This TCR was recovered from a human donor with multiple sclerosis. In nucleotides, the CDR3 is TGCGCCAGCAGCCCTGGACAGGGGGTACGGCAAGAGACCCAGTACTTC. This gives the protein CASSPGQGVRQETQYF.